A single T cell receptor beta chain is shown here with its context. Produced via immunoSEQ multiplex PCR; TCRdb's table is partial and in-frame only. Among some 80,000 clones listed, roughly 90% were seen once. This sample was taken from a study of T cell changes during pregnancy in multiple sclerosis. Germline lookup yields CDR1 ENHRY and CDR2 SYGVKD. V shed 6 bases, J shed 7 bases, and the junction held 6 bases outside the gene matches. The CDR3 is made up of 15 amino acids. The material sequenced was peripheral blood, taken in the first trimester of pregnancy. This clonotype was sampled from a female donor in good health, enrolled as a control in a pregnancy study. This chain joins TRBV10-3 and TRBJ2-2; TRBD1 agrees at 12 bases. The CDR3 nucleotides read TGTGCCATCAGCACGGGACAGGGGGCAGTCGGGGAGCTGTTTTTT. This translates into CAISTGQGAVGELFF.